What follows is one TCR beta chain and its context. This sample is drawn from a study of blood T cell repertoires in COVID-19. V shed 0 bases, J shed 4 bases, and the junction held 3 bases outside the gene matches. Germline values: CDR1 MNHNY, CDR2 SVGAGI (reference sequence). The length of the CDR3 is 15 residues. In the source study's methods: Reference gene primer amplification in the assay estimated nucleated cell counts. The protocol was immunoSEQ multiplex PCR, while the TCRdb copy is restricted to in-frame clones and leaves out a portion. Clone size and V and J calls were adopted from that table, with D and trimming inferred from the DNA. The table has over 250,000 clones, about 87% seen once; the top ten hold more than 1.3%.

The source is a woman aged 35 to 49 who had recovered from COVID-19. The rearrangement joins TRBV6-6 to TRBJ1-1; 9 nucleotides agree with TRBD1. Sequencing was carried out using peripheral blood. The CDR3 DNA sequence: TGTGCCAGCAGTTACTCCGGGACAGGGTCCACTGAAGCTTTCTTT. The encoded protein is CASSYSGTGSTEAFF.